These 9 T cell receptor beta chains came from one sample sequenced in a study of cytomegalovirus exposure and HLA in healthy donors. The PCR used 60 Vbeta and 13 Jbeta primers. Sequencing used immunoSEQ multiplex PCR; TCRdb keeps in-frame clones, though not all of them. The sample has about 150,000 clones, 60% to 80% seen once. The sequenced sample was PBMCs. The receptors shown here come from a man under 40 in good health and CMV-seropositive.

The chain is built from TRBV11-3 and TRBJ2-3, with 15 positions matching TRBD2. Unmatched junction bases numbered 4, after V lost 5 bases and J lost 4 bases. The CDR3 covers 16 residues. Germline V gene data show CDR1 as SGHNT and CDR2 as YENEEA. CDR3 in DNA: TGTGCCAGCAGCCCCGGGACTAGCGGGAGGTCAGATACGCAGTATTTT. Translation gives CASSPGTSGRSDTQYF.

The rearrangement links TRBV6-5 to TRBJ2-7, with D perhaps matching TRBD1 (7 bases). V lost 7 bases to trimming and J lost 4 bases, with 11 bases between them. The CDR3 runs 12 residues. In germline, CDR1 is MNHEY, CDR2 SVGAGI. CDR3 nucleotides: TGTGCCAGCACCTCAGGGGGGTACGAGCAGTACTTC. This gives the protein CASTSGGYEQYF.

The chain combines TRBV18 with TRBJ2-7; 9 bases are shared with TRBD1. V was pared by 3 bases and J by 5 bases, with 2 bases of the junction left unmatched. CDR3 length: 13 residues. In germline, CDR1 is KGHSH, CDR2 LQKENI. The CDR3 DNA follows: TGTGCCAGCTCACCGAGGACAGGGGACGAGCAGTACTTC. This gives the protein CASSPRTGDEQYF.

The V and J genes are TRBV10-1 and TRBJ2-5, with 8 bases lining up with TRBD2. V shed 8 bases, J shed 3 bases, and the junction held 8 bases outside the gene matches. The germline CDR1 and CDR2 sequences are WNHNN and SYGVQD (reference sequence). CDR3 size: 14 residues. CDR3 in DNA: TGCGCCAGCCCCCCGGCACTAGCGGAAGAGACCCAGTACTTC. This translates into CASPPALAEETQYF.

The chain combines TRBV11-2 with TRBJ2-5, with 12 bases aligning to TRBD2. The CDR3 has 15 residues. J gave up 4 bases and V 1 base, and 1 base lay outside the gene matches. In germline, CDR1 is SGHAT, CDR2 FQNNGV. In nucleotides, the CDR3 is TGTGCCAGCAGCTTAGGGGGACTAGCGGGAGAGACCCAGTACTTC. It codes for CASSLGGLAGETQYF.

J is TRBJ2-7 and V is TRBV2, with 7 nucleotides matching TRBD1. The CDR3 has 13 amino acids. Trimming took 7 bases from V and 3 from J; bases not matched to a gene: 6. In germline, CDR1 is SNHLY, CDR2 FYNNEI. The CDR3, as DNA: TGTGCCAGCACCCAAGACAGGGACTACGAGCAGTACTTC. Its protein product is CASTQDRDYEQYF.

The rearrangement joins TRBV4-1 to TRBJ1-4; D not certain. Germline V gene data show CDR1 as MGHRA and CDR2 as YSYEKL. The CDR3 loop spans 15 amino acids. Trimming took off 1 base at V and 0 bases at J, with 6 bases between the two ends. In nucleotides, the CDR3 is TGCGCCAGCAGCCAAGGACTGTCAACTAATGAAAAACTGTTTTTT. This sequence encodes CASSQGLSTNEKLFF.

This clone came up a few times. This rearrangement joins TRBV2 to TRBJ2-1, with TRBD2 as a possible D gene (6 bases). The V end was cut by 4 bases, the J end by 7 bases, with 17 bases between. Germline assignment: CDR1 SNHLY and CDR2 FYNNEI. The CDR3 runs 15 residues. In nucleotides, the CDR3 is TGTGCCAGCAGTGCGCGGGATTCCCCTGGGAATGAGCAGTTCTTC. Residues: CASSARDSPGNEQFF. The whole variable domain, remainder taken from reference TRBV2 and TRBJ2-1, is EPEVTQTPSHQVTQMGQEVILRCVPISNHLYFYWYRQILGQKVEFLVSFYNNEISEKSEIFDDQFSVERPDGSNFTLKIRSTKLEDSAMYFCASSARDSPGNEQFFGPGTRLTVL.

The V gene is TRBV6-5, the J gene TRBJ2-5, with D maybe TRBD1 (6 bases). Germline values: CDR1 MNHEY, CDR2 SVGAGI. The CDR3 extends over 15 amino acids. Trimming removed 6 bases at V and 5 bases at J, with 19 bases between. The CDR3 bases are TGTGCCAGCAGCGTAATCGGGACACTACCGGAGACCCAGTACTTC. It yields the protein CASSVIGTLPETQYF.